These T cell receptor beta chains were read from a single sample in a study of blood T cell repertoires in COVID-19. Profiling relied on immunoSEQ multiplex PCR, and the TCRdb table lists in-frame clones only, not all of them. The sample shows some 500,000 clones, 85% to 90% of them seen only once. Sequenced material: peripheral blood. The receptors were sampled from a woman aged 45-59 years with COVID-19, enrolled during active disease. The CDR3 runs from the conserved cysteine through the conserved F or W. The D gene is left open where the match is weak. Clone size is stated in some rows and not others, as once, few, many or a class when expanded.

clone_size	v_call	j_call	d_call	cdr3_aa	cdr3_nt
NA	TRBV6-5	TRBJ2-2	TRBD2	CASIPAGGGELFF	TGTGCCAGCATCCCTGCGGGGGGCGGGGAGCTGTTTTTT
NA	TRBV28	TRBJ1-1	NA	CASREQGPTEAFF	TGTGCCAGCAGAGAACAGGGTCCCACTGAAGCTTTCTTT
NA	TRBV3-1/TRBV3-2	TRBJ1-1	NA	CASKLRENTEAFF	TGTGCCAGCAAACTACGGGAGAACACTGAAGCTTTCTTT
NA	TRBV27	TRBJ2-2	NA	CASSGQGLNTGELFF	TGTGCCAGCAGTGGCCAGGGGCTTAACACCGGGGAGCTGTTTTTT
NA	TRBV19	TRBJ1-3	TRBD1	CASSLGQISGNTIYF	TGTGCCAGTAGCCTGGGACAGATTTCTGGAAACACCATATATTTT
NA	TRBV19	TRBJ1-2	NA	CASLEMRGYTF	TGTGCCAGTTTGGAGATGAGAGGCTACACCTTC
NA	TRBV5-1	TRBJ2-1	TRBD2	CASSSLAGADNEQFF	TGCGCCAGCAGCTCGCTAGCGGGGGCGGACAATGAGCAGTTCTTC
NA	TRBV6-5	TRBJ2-1	TRBD2	CASREGGPNNEQFF	TGTGCCAGCAGGGAGGGAGGGCCCAACAATGAGCAGTTCTTC
NA	TRBV12-3/TRBV12-4	TRBJ1-1	NA	CASSLWEDTEAFF	TGTGCCAGCAGTTTATGGGAGGACACTGAAGCTTTCTTT
NA	TRBV18	TRBJ2-7	TRBD1	CASSPPRLDRPTSYEQYF	TGTGCCAGCTCACCCCCCCGTTTGGACAGGCCGACCTCCTACGAGCAGTACTTC
NA	TRBV2	TRBJ2-3	NA	CASSERWTVADTQYF	TGTGCCAGCAGTGAACGCTGGACAGTCGCAGATACGCAGTATTTT
once	TRBV29-1	TRBJ1-1	NA	CSGARNTEAFF	TGCAGCGGCGCCCGGAACACTGAAGCTTTCTTT
NA	TRBV5-1	TRBJ1-1	NA	CASSLRQLNTEAFF	TGCGCCAGCAGTTTAAGACAGCTTAACACTGAAGCTTTCTTT
NA	TRBV30	TRBJ1-1	NA	CAWSWTANTEAFF	TGTGCCTGGAGCTGGACAGCGAACACTGAAGCTTTCTTT
once	TRBV7-2	TRBJ1-3	TRBD1	CASRLTGGNSGNTIYF	TGTGCCAGCAGGTTAACAGGGGGAAACTCTGGAAACACCATATATTTT
NA	TRBV2	TRBJ1-6	NA	CASSEDRSSYNSPLHF	TGTGCCAGCAGTGAAGACCGGAGCTCCTATAATTCACCCCTCCACTTT
once	TRBV7-6	TRBJ1-6	TRBD1	CASSLVAGGVNSPLHF	TGTGCCAGCAGCTTAGTCGCAGGGGGCGTGAATTCACCCCTCCACTTT
NA	TRBV30	TRBJ2-2	TRBD1	CAWSWGQGVTGELFF	TGTGCCTGGAGTTGGGGACAGGGGGTAACCGGGGAGCTGTTTTTT
NA	TRBV7-2	TRBJ2-2	NA	CASSLGLALGELFF	TGTGCCAGCAGCTTAGGGCTAGCGTTAGGGGAGCTGTTTTTT
NA	TRBV19	TRBJ2-2	NA	CASSPYPDWNTGELFF	TGTGCCAGTAGTCCCTACCCAGACTGGAACACCGGGGAGCTGTTTTTT
NA	TRBV5-1	TRBJ2-1	TRBD1	CASSFPGQGNINYNEQFF	TGCGCCAGCAGCTTCCCGGGACAGGGCAATATAAACTACAATGAGCAGTTCTTC
once	TRBV6-5	TRBJ1-3	NA	CASRQGGTGNTIYF	TGTGCCAGCAGACAGGGTGGCACTGGAAACACCATATATTTT
NA	TRBV11-2	TRBJ2-7	NA	CASKYRASYEQYF	TGTGCCAGCAAGTACAGGGCATCCTACGAGCAGTACTTC
NA	TRBV29-1	TRBJ2-2	NA	CSVEPAGGPGELFF	TGCAGCGTTGAACCAGCGGGCGGTCCCGGGGAGCTGTTTTTT
NA	TRBV6-5	TRBJ1-1	NA	CASSWGRDTEAFF	TGTGCCAGCAGTTGGGGGCGGGACACTGAAGCTTTCTTT
NA	TRBV4-1	TRBJ2-3	NA	CASSQELGPDTQYF	TGCGCCAGCAGCCAAGAGCTAGGCCCGGATACGCAGTATTTT
NA	TRBV30	TRBJ2-1	NA	CAWNPKALSSYNEQFF	TGTGCCTGGAATCCAAAAGCGCTAAGCTCCTACAATGAGCAGTTCTTC
NA	TRBV3-1/TRBV3-2	TRBJ2-3	TRBD2	CASSLQAASGIDTQYF	TGTGCCAGCAGCCTCCAAGCGGCTAGCGGGATAGATACGCAGTATTTT
NA	TRBV30	TRBJ1-1	NA	CASLTGMNTEAFF	TGTGCCTCCCTAACGGGGATGAACACTGAAGCTTTCTTT
NA	TRBV11-2	TRBJ1-5	NA	CASSSSTSRGGQPQHF	TGTGCCAGCAGCTCCTCCACCTCGCGGGGTGGTCAGCCCCAGCATTTT
NA	TRBV7-2	TRBJ2-3	NA	CASSPRLITDTQYF	TGTGCCAGCAGCCCCCGACTAATCACAGATACGCAGTATTTT
NA	TRBV12-3/TRBV12-4	TRBJ1-1	NA	CASSLGGRTEAFF	TGTGCCAGCTCCCTAGGGGGTCGCACTGAAGCTTTCTTT
NA	TRBV28	TRBJ2-5	TRBD1	CASSFPPPGAETGGPQETQYF	TGTGCCAGCAGTTTCCCCCCGCCGGGTGCAGAGACAGGGGGCCCCCAAGAGACCCAGTACTTC
few	TRBV28	TRBJ1-5	NA	CASSSAMQPQHF	TGTGCCAGCAGTTCTGCGATGCAGCCCCAGCATTTT
NA	TRBV12-3/TRBV12-4	TRBJ2-7	TRBD2	CASRWGGSYEQYF	TGTGCCAGCAGGTGGGGGGGATCCTACGAGCAGTACTTC
NA	TRBV7-2	TRBJ2-3	NA	CASSLFPLDSRNTQYF	TGTGCCAGCAGCTTATTTCCCCTCGATTCCAGAAATACGCAGTATTTT
NA	TRBV24-1	TRBJ2-1	TRBD1	CATSDFGRGTGAKGQFF	TGTGCCACCAGTGATTTCGGTAGAGGGACAGGGGCAAAGGGGCAGTTCTTC
once	TRBV29-1	TRBJ1-2	TRBD1	CSVAGQDNYGYTF	TGCAGCGTCGCGGGACAGGACAACTATGGCTACACCTTC
NA	TRBV6-5	TRBJ1-1	TRBD1	CAAGRGSEAFF	TGTGCTGCGGGCAGGGGGAGTGAAGCTTTCTTT
NA	TRBV9	TRBJ1-6	NA	CASSPAEVMVSYNSPLHF	TGTGCCAGCAGCCCCGCTGAGGTAATGGTCTCCTATAATTCACCCCTCCACTTT
NA	TRBV6-1	TRBJ2-7	NA	CASSEFGQGKSSYEQYF	TGTGCCAGCAGTGAATTTGGGCAGGGAAAATCCTCCTACGAGCAGTACTTC
NA	TRBV4-1	TRBJ2-3	TRBD2	CASSPVFGGGGNTDTQYF	TGCGCCAGCAGCCCCGTTTTTGGCGGGGGGGGGAACACAGATACGCAGTATTTT
NA	TRBV5-4	TRBJ1-2	NA	CASSSARYSQANYGYTF	TGTGCCAGCAGCTCGGCCCGGTACTCCCAGGCCAACTATGGCTACACCTTC
NA	TRBV24-1	TRBJ1-2	NA	CATSDPRGDYGYTF	TGTGCCACCAGTGATCCCCGGGGGGACTATGGCTACACCTTC
few	TRBV3-1/TRBV3-2	TRBJ1-4	NA	CASSQGYSVGEKLFF	TGTGCCAGCAGCCAAGGGTATAGTGTCGGTGAAAAACTGTTTTTT